The 12 T cell receptor beta chains presented below share a single source sample, sequenced in a study of T cell repertoires in cytomegalovirus infection. Their specific antigens are unknown. TCRdb re-derived calls from the reads in MiXCR, one entry per CDR3 protein. The top ten hold approximately 51% of the sample, which has around 78,000 distinct CDR3 sequences, more than 20% seen once. The sequencing used CD8+ T cells from cultured PBMCs, collected from culture after CMV antigen stimulation. Receptors were obtained from a human donor in good health (CMV status not recorded). Some clones in this sample may be carry-over from other donors' samples.

A few counts support this clonotype. The chain combines TRBV28 with TRBJ1-6; TRBD1 matches at 9 bases. The V segment lost 7 bases and the J segment 2 bases; nucleotides outside the gene matches: 6. CDR1 is MDHEN, CDR2 SYDVKM, per germline. The CDR3 totals 16 residues. In nucleotides, the CDR3 is TGTGCCAGCACAAGGGACAGGGAGACCTATAATTCACCCCTCCACTTT. This translates into CASTRDRETYNSPLHF.

This clonotype occurred many times. This chain joins TRBV19 and TRBJ1-5; 8 bases align to TRBD1. Per the germline V gene, CDR1 is LNHDA and CDR2 is SQIVND (reference sequence). The V gene end was trimmed by 7 bases and the J gene end by 1 base; junction bases not matched to a gene: 9. The length of the CDR3 is 16 residues. Here the CDR3 DNA reads TGTGCCAGTACCGCGGGACAGGATTTAAGCAATCAGCCCCAGCATTTT. This encodes CASTAGQDLSNQPQHF.

Regarding this clonotype: Sequence at one end of the junction differs from germline and may be a read error. The chain recombines TRBV7-7 with TRBJ2-7; TRBD1 is a possible D gene (5 bases). CDR3 length equals 14 residues. Germline V lookup: CDR1 SSHAT, CDR2 FNYEAQ (reference sequence). CDR3 in amino acids: CASSLGIGAYEQYF. In DNA form, the CDR3 reads TGTGCTAGCAGCTTAGGTATAGGGGCCTACGAGCAGTACTTC.

This clonotype was detected many times. The chain has TRBV6-1 and TRBJ1-1; D may be TRBD1 (6 bases). Trimming took 5 bases from V and 0 from J, leaving 13 bases between them. CDR3 length: 15 amino acids. The germline V gene encodes CDR1 MNHNS and CDR2 SASEGT. CDR3 sequence: CASSPDRGMNTEAFF. CDR3 sequence (DNA): TGTGCCAGCAGTCCGGACAGAGGCATGAACACTGAAGCTTTCTTT.

This clonotype came up many times. The gene calls are TRBV28 and TRBJ2-3; D is perhaps TRBD2 (5 bases). Germline V gene sequence: CDR1 MDHEN, CDR2 SYDVKM. The V end lost 5 bases, the J end lost 6 bases, and 9 bases lay between the germline ends. This CDR3 contains 12 residues. The CDR3 sequence: CASSPTGDTQYF. CDR3 DNA: TGTGCCAGCAGTCCAACGGGGGATACGCAGTATTTT.

In this sample, this clonotype turned up many times. This sequence joins TRBV7-6 and TRBJ1-4; D uncertain. CDR3 length: 17 amino acids. Per the germline V gene, CDR1 is SGHVS and CDR2 is FNYEAQ. V dropped 1 base and J dropped 4 bases, with 16 bases sitting between them. CDR3 loop: CASSLEPAGVNNEKLFF. The CDR3 DNA reads TGTGCCAGCAGCTTAGAACCCGCCGGGGTCAATAATGAAAAACTGTTTTTT.

This clonotype appeared a single time. The chain employs TRBV7-6 and TRBJ2-1; D is unclear. The germline V gene has CDR1 SGHVS and CDR2 FNYEAQ. This CDR3 contains 15 residues. Trimming pared 3 bases from V and 5 bases from J, leaving 14 bases between. CDR3 sequence reads: CASSFRATYNNEQFF. In nucleotides, the CDR3 is TGTGCCAGCAGCTTTAGAGCGACGTACAACAATGAGCAGTTCTTC.

The chain has TRBV18 and TRBJ1-1; D might be TRBD1 (5 bases). Trimming pared 6 bases from V and 5 bases from J, leaving 16 bases between. This CDR3 spans 14 amino acids. CDR1 is KGHSH and CDR2 is LQKENI in the germline V gene. CDR3: CASSSVGLGTEAFF. The CDR3 DNA is TGTGCCAGCTCCTCCGTGGGGCTAGGTACTGAAGCTTTCTTT.

This clonotype was seen a few times. This rearrangement joins TRBV4-1 to TRBJ2-7; D remains ambiguous. Trimming removed 1 base at V and 0 bases at J, with 10 bases between. The germline V gene has CDR1 MGHRA and CDR2 YSYEKL. The CDR3 length is 15 residues. CDR3 in amino acids: CASSQGSPSSYEQYF. DNA of the CDR3: TGCGCCAGCAGCCAAGGTAGCCCTAGCTCCTACGAGCAGTACTTC.

The chain has TRBV7-9 and TRBJ2-1, with a possible D match to TRBD1 (7 bases). Germline assignment: CDR1 SEHNR and CDR2 FQNEAQ (reference sequence). The V end lost 7 bases, the J end lost 0 bases, and 10 bases lay between the germline ends. The CDR3 has 14 residues. The DNA of the CDR3 is TGTGCCAGCATCCAGGGGGGCTCCTACAATGAGCAGTTCTTC. Residues: CASIQGGSYNEQFF. The variable domain in full, with the rest retrieved from reference TRBV7-9 and TRBJ2-1, is DTGVSQNPRHKITKRGQNVTFRCDPISEHNRLYWYRQTLGQGPEFLTYFQNEAQLEKSRLLSDRFSAERPKGSFSTLEIQRTEQGDSAMYLCASIQGGSYNEQFFGPGTRLTVL.

On this clonotype itself: With a much larger clone just one base away, this may be a read error. The rearrangement joins TRBV12-3 or TRBV12-4 to TRBJ1-3; D is ambiguous. This CDR3 region has 16 residues. The CDR3 DNA reads TGTGCCAGCAGCCCCCCCCAAGTTTACTCTGGAAACACCAAATATTTT. This encodes CASSPPQVYSGNTKYF.

The rearrangement uses TRBV6-2 or TRBV6-3 and TRBJ2-5; D might be TRBD1 (6 bases). The V and J ends lost 6 bases and 1 base respectively, with 15 bases between them. The CDR3 has 15 amino acids. Germline V gene sequence: CDR1 MNHEY, CDR2 SVGEGT. The CDR3, as DNA: TGTGCCAGCAGCTATAAACAGGGCACCCAAGAGACCCAGTACTTC. Amino acids: CASSYKQGTQETQYF.